This T cell receptor (beta chain) came from a study of shared clonotypes between healthy human individuals. Study background: Aged between 18 and 49, the donors were a couple of women and a few men.

This clone was recorded many times. Only in-frame clones appear in the TCRdb table, and some are missing; sequencing was by immunoSEQ multiplex PCR. The repertoire includes about 450,000 clones, 75% to 85% of them detected once, and about 13% sits in the top ten. The V gene lost 0 bases and the J gene lost 9 bases, with 12 bases spanning the gap. The CDR3 consists of 14 residues. The germline gives CDR1 MNHEY, CDR2 SMNVEV (reference sequence). The V call is TRBV27, the J call TRBJ2-1; D is undetermined. Input material: PBMCs. The source of this sequence is a woman aged 40-49 years in good health. Some clones in this sample may be carry-over from other donors' samples. In DNA form, the CDR3 reads TGTGCCAGCAGTTTATCGGCCTACAGTGGTGAGCAGTTCTTC. Protein sequence: CASSLSAYSGEQFF.